This is a list of T cell receptor beta chains from one sample in a study of PD-L1 blockade in urothelial cancer. Assay used: immunoSEQ multiplex PCR; TCRdb lists only in-frame clones, some missing. The sample shows about 38,000 clones, approximately 80% of them seen only once. Material: PBMCs, obtained around atezolizumab (anti-PD-L1) treatment. The receptors were sampled from a man older than 75 with urothelial cancer. Both conserved end residues are part of each CDR3. The D gene is left open where the match is weak. Clone size appears in some rows only: once, few, many, or a class for an expanded clone.

V: TRBV2
D: TRBD1
J: TRBJ2-7
size: -
CDR3: CASRPQGASYEQYF
DNA: TGTGCCAGCAGACCGCAGGGGGCTAGCTACGAGCAGTACTTC

V: TRBV6-5
D: TRBD1
J: TRBJ1-6
size: -
CDR3: CASSRLGTGNSPLHF
DNA: TGTGCCAGCTCCCGATTAGGGACAGGGAATTCACCCCTCCACTTT

V: TRBV4-1
D: TRBD1
J: TRBJ2-5
size: -
CDR3: CASSQEGGGQETQYF
DNA: TGCGCCAGCAGCCAAGAAGGGGGCGGGCAAGAGACCCAGTACTTC

V: TRBV30
D: TRBD2
J: TRBJ2-1
size: -
CDR3: CAWSPLLAGAGEQFF
DNA: TGTGCCTGGAGCCCTCTGCTAGCGGGAGCGGGTGAGCAGTTCTTC

V: TRBV18
D: -
J: TRBJ1-1
size: -
CDR3: CASSPPGDTEAFF
DNA: TGTGCCAGCTCACCTCCAGGGGACACTGAAGCTTTCTTT

V: TRBV7-8
D: TRBD1
J: TRBJ2-7
size: once
CDR3: CASSFFSAGTGAYEQYF
DNA: TGTGCCAGCAGCTTCTTCTCGGCGGGGACAGGGGCATACGAGCAGTACTTC

V: TRBV7-9
D: -
J: TRBJ2-3
size: -
CDR3: CASSDYTDTQYF
DNA: TGTGCCAGCAGCGACTACACAGATACGCAGTATTTT

V: TRBV7-8
D: -
J: TRBJ2-7
size: -
CDR3: CASSLEGVLYEQYF
DNA: TGTGCCAGCAGCTTAGAGGGGGTTCTCTACGAGCAGTACTTC

V: TRBV7-2
D: TRBD1
J: TRBJ1-4
size: few
CDR3: CASRPGTANEKLFF
DNA: TGTGCCAGCAGACCCGGGACAGCTAATGAAAAACTGTTTTTT

V: TRBV18
D: -
J: TRBJ2-7
size: -
CDR3: CASSPSPYEQYF
DNA: TGTGCCAGCTCACCATCCCCGTACGAGCAGTACTTC

V: TRBV6-6
D: -
J: TRBJ1-5
size: medium-sized
CDR3: CASREEGWEQPQHF
DNA: TGTGCCAGCAGGGAGGAGGGGTGGGAACAGCCCCAGCATTTT

V: TRBV11-2
D: -
J: TRBJ2-1
size: once
CDR3: CASSLLVGAYNEQFF
DNA: TGTGCCAGCAGCTTACTTGTCGGGGCCTACAATGAGCAGTTCTTC

V: TRBV5-4
D: TRBD2
J: TRBJ2-7
size: few
CDR3: CASSPSGGPYEQYF
DNA: TGTGCCAGCAGCCCTAGCGGGGGCCCCTACGAGCAGTACTTC

V: TRBV11-3
D: -
J: TRBJ2-2
size: -
CDR3: CASSPGQPTGELFF
DNA: TGTGCCAGCAGCCCAGGACAACCCACCGGGGAGCTGTTTTTT

V: TRBV2
D: TRBD2
J: TRBJ2-3
size: -
CDR3: CASSVSGGSADTQYF
DNA: TGTGCCAGCAGTGTCTCGGGCGGGAGTGCAGATACGCAGTATTTT

V: TRBV27
D: TRBD1
J: TRBJ2-5
size: -
CDR3: CASSVDRGRETQYF
DNA: TGTGCCAGCAGTGTGGACAGGGGGCGTGAGACCCAGTACTTC

V: TRBV30
D: TRBD1
J: TRBJ1-2
size: -
CDR3: CAYSTGNYGYTF
DNA: TGTGCCTATTCGACAGGGAACTATGGCTACACCTTC

V: TRBV6-5
D: TRBD1
J: TRBJ1-2
size: -
CDR3: CASRSAGTVYGYTF
DNA: TGTGCCAGCAGATCCGCCGGGACAGTCTATGGCTACACCTTC

V: TRBV6-6
D: TRBD2
J: TRBJ2-7
size: -
CDR3: CASSSTGTREQYF
DNA: TGTGCCAGCAGTTCTACCGGGACTAGAGAGCAGTACTTC

V: TRBV18
D: -
J: TRBJ2-6
size: -
CDR3: CASSPPQQGSGANVLTF
DNA: TGTGCCAGCTCACCACCCCAACAGGGATCCGGGGCCAACGTCCTGACTTTC

V: TRBV5-4
D: -
J: TRBJ1-6
size: -
CDR3: CASSLGQGINNSPLHF
DNA: TGTGCCAGCAGCTTGGGGCAGGGTATAAATAATTCACCCCTCCACTTT

V: TRBV29-1
D: -
J: TRBJ1-1
size: -
CDR3: CSVGGVPGGEAFF
DNA: TGCAGCGTTGGGGGGGTGCCTGGAGGGGAAGCTTTCTTT

V: TRBV7-9
D: -
J: TRBJ1-5
size: -
CDR3: CASSSPRGGRSNQPQHF
DNA: TGTGCCAGCAGCTCCCCACGGGGGGGGCGAAGCAATCAGCCCCAGCATTTT

V: TRBV5-1
D: -
J: TRBJ1-3
size: once
CDR3: CASSFDGSSGNTIYF
DNA: TGCGCCAGCAGCTTTGACGGGAGCTCTGGAAACACCATATATTTT

V: TRBV7-9
D: -
J: TRBJ1-3
size: -
CDR3: CASSLEAPNTIYF
DNA: TGTGCCAGCAGCTTAGAAGCCCCGAACACCATATATTTT

V: TRBV7-6
D: -
J: TRBJ2-3
size: -
CDR3: CASSALTAVDTQYF
DNA: TGTGCCAGCAGCGCCCTGACAGCCGTAGATACGCAGTATTTT

V: TRBV11-2
D: -
J: TRBJ2-2
size: -
CDR3: CASSLLPSGKGGTGELFF
DNA: TGTGCCAGCAGCTTACTGCCTAGCGGTAAAGGGGGTACCGGGGAGCTGTTTTTT

V: TRBV7-2
D: -
J: TRBJ2-5
size: once
CDR3: CASSSYTGETQYF
DNA: TGTGCCAGCAGCTCCTACACGGGAGAGACCCAGTACTTC

V: TRBV30
D: -
J: TRBJ2-3
size: -
CDR3: CAWIGLTDTQYF
DNA: TGTGCCTGGATTGGGCTAACAGATACGCAGTATTTT

V: TRBV6-5
D: -
J: TRBJ1-1
size: -
CDR3: CASSYSGGGLNTEAFF
DNA: TGTGCCAGCAGTTACTCGGGAGGGGGGCTGAACACTGAAGCTTTCTTT

V: TRBV11-1
D: TRBD2
J: TRBJ2-5
size: -
CDR3: CASSLERESQETQYF
DNA: TGTGCCAGCAGCTTAGAGCGGGAGTCTCAAGAGACCCAGTACTTC

V: TRBV19
D: -
J: TRBJ1-5
size: -
CDR3: CASSIGRGGNQPQHF
DNA: TGTGCCAGTAGTATTGGGAGGGGTGGCAATCAGCCCCAGCATTTT

V: TRBV18
D: -
J: TRBJ2-5
size: -
CDR3: CASSPSGSGETQYF
DNA: TGTGCCAGCTCACCTTCAGGGTCTGGAGAGACCCAGTACTTC

V: TRBV5-1
D: TRBD2
J: TRBJ2-7
size: -
CDR3: CASSLDAGGPYEQYF
DNA: TGCGCCAGCAGCTTGGATGCGGGAGGGCCCTACGAGCAGTACTTC

V: TRBV2
D: TRBD1
J: TRBJ2-2
size: medium-sized
CDR3: CASRLDRAAGELFF
DNA: TGTGCCAGCAGGCTGGACAGGGCTGCCGGGGAGCTGTTTTTT

V: TRBV10-1
D: TRBD2
J: TRBJ2-1
size: once
CDR3: CASSIGTSEYNEQFF
DNA: TGCGCCAGCAGTATAGGGACTAGCGAGTACAATGAGCAGTTCTTC

V: TRBV19
D: -
J: TRBJ1-1
size: -
CDR3: CASSIAQGQGNTEAFF
DNA: TGTGCCAGTAGTATTGCTCAGGGGCAAGGGAACACTGAAGCTTTCTTT

V: TRBV11-2
D: -
J: TRBJ1-1
size: few
CDR3: CASSLGQQTGAFF
DNA: TGTGCCAGCAGCTTAGGGCAGCAAACGGGGGCTTTCTTT

V: TRBV6-5
D: TRBD1
J: TRBJ2-5
size: -
CDR3: CASSYSAGGGETQYF
DNA: TGTGCCAGCAGTTACTCAGCAGGGGGCGGTGAGACCCAGTACTTC

V: TRBV6-1
D: -
J: TRBJ1-5
size: -
CDR3: CASSAGRNNQPQHF
DNA: TGTGCCAGCAGCGCGGGACGGAACAATCAGCCCCAGCATTTT

V: TRBV6-5
D: -
J: TRBJ2-6
size: -
CDR3: CASSYSRAGANVLTF
DNA: TGTGCCAGCAGTTACTCGAGAGCTGGGGCCAACGTCCTGACTTTC

V: TRBV9
D: TRBD1
J: TRBJ2-5
size: -
CDR3: CASSPQGRGQETQYF
DNA: TGTGCCAGCAGCCCCCAGGGCAGGGGGCAAGAGACCCAGTACTTC

V: TRBV6-5
D: -
J: TRBJ1-2
size: -
CDR3: CATKTGNHPDYGYTF
DNA: TGTGCCACCAAGACAGGTAACCATCCTGACTATGGCTACACCTTC

V: TRBV6-5
D: TRBD1
J: TRBJ2-1
size: -
CDR3: CASSYSVLARGNEQFF
DNA: TGTGCCAGCAGTTACTCTGTATTGGCCAGGGGGAATGAGCAGTTCTTC

V: TRBV9
D: TRBD2
J: TRBJ2-1
size: -
CDR3: CASSEAGGTYNEQFF
DNA: TGTGCCAGCAGTGAAGCGGGAGGGACCTACAATGAGCAGTTCTTC

V: TRBV27
D: -
J: TRBJ1-2
size: -
CDR3: CASRAGNYGYTF
DNA: TGTGCCAGCAGAGCAGGAAACTATGGCTACACCTTC

V: TRBV4-1
D: -
J: TRBJ1-1
size: -
CDR3: CASSQDSVGFTEAFF
DNA: TGCGCCAGCAGCCAAGACTCGGTCGGGTTCACTGAAGCTTTCTTT

V: TRBV5-1
D: TRBD2
J: TRBJ2-5
size: -
CDR3: CASSLGAGREETQYF
DNA: TGCGCCAGCAGCTTGGGCGCGGGGAGGGAAGAGACCCAGTACTTC

V: TRBV10-3
D: TRBD1
J: TRBJ1-4
size: -
CDR3: CAISVGQAQELFF
DNA: TGTGCCATCAGCGTGGGACAGGCCCAGGAACTGTTTTTT

V: TRBV19
D: -
J: TRBJ2-2
size: -
CDR3: CASSNRRDTGELFF
DNA: TGTGCCAGTAGCAATCGGAGGGACACCGGGGAGCTGTTTTTT

V: TRBV4-1
D: -
J: TRBJ1-1
size: -
CDR3: CASSQDPTVSQMNTEAFF
DNA: TGCGCCAGCAGCCAAGATCCTACGGTTTCCCAAATGAACACTGAAGCTTTCTTT

V: TRBV5-1
D: -
J: TRBJ2-2
size: -
CDR3: CASSPNQGTGELFF
DNA: TGCGCCAGCAGCCCCAATCAGGGTACCGGGGAGCTGTTTTTT

V: TRBV5-1
D: -
J: TRBJ2-3
size: -
CDR3: CASSLAKVITDTQYF
DNA: TGCGCCAGCAGCTTAGCCAAAGTTATCACAGATACGCAGTATTTT